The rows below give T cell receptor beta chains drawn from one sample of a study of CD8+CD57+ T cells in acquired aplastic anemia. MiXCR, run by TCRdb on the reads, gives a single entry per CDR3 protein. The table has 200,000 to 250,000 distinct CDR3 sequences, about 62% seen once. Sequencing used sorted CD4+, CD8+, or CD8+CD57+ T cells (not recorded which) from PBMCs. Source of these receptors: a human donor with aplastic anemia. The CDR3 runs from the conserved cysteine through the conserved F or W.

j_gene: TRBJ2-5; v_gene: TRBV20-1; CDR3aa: CSATDSGGAETQYF
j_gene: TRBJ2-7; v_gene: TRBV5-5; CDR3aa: CASSLGQGRAYEQYF
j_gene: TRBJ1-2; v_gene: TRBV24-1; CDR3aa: CATNWLNYGYTF
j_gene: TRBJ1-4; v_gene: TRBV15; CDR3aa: CATSRGRAATNEKLFF
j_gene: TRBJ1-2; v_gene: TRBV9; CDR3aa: CASSVDQGTYGYTF
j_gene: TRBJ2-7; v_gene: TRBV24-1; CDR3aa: CATARGLGYEQYF
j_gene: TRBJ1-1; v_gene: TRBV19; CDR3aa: CASRPTGLKAFF
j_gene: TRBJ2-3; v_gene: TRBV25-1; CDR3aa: CASSDQREATDTQYF
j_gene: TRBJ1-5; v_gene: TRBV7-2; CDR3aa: CASSPRGYSNQPQHF
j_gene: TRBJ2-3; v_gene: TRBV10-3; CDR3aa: CAIRVGPTTDTQYF
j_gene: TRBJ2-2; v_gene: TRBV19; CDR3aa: CASSRSGKVGELFF
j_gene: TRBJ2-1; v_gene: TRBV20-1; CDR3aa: CSARDTPEQFF
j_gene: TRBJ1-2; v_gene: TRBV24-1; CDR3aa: CATSPSGIGYGYTF
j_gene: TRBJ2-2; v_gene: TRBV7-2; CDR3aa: CAILGGGTNTGELFF